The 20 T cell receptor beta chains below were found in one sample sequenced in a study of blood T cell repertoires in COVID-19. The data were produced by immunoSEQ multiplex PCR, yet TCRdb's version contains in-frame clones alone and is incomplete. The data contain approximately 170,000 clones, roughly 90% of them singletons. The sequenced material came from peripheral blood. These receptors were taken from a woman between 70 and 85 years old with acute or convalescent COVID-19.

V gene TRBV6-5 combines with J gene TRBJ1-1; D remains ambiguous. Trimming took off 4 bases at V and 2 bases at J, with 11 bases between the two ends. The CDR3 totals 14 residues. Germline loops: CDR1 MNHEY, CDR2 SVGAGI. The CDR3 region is CASSFAEPNTEAFF. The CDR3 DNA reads TGTGCCAGCAGTTTCGCGGAGCCTAACACTGAAGCTTTCTTT.

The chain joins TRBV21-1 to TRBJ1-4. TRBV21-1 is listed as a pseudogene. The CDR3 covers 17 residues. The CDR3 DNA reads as TGTGCCAGCAGCCCTAAGGAGGGCCCGGCCTTGAATGAAAAACTGTTTTTT. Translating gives CASSPKEGPALNEKLFF.

CDR3 bases: TGTGCCATCAGTGACTCAAGACAGGGGGGCTGGTACGAGCAGTACTTC. Amino acids: CAISDSRQGGWYEQYF. The rearrangement uses TRBV10-3 and TRBJ2-7; 9 nucleotides line up with TRBD1. The CDR3 is made up of 16 amino acids. Germline CDR1 ENHRY, CDR2 SYGVKD. V was pared by 3 bases and J by 4 bases, with 10 bases of the junction left unmatched.

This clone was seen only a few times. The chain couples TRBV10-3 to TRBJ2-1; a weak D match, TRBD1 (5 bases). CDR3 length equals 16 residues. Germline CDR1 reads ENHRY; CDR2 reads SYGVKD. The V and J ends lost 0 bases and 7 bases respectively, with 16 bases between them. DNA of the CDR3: TGTGCCATCAGTGAGTCTGGGGCCGCCACCGGGAATGAGCAGTTCTTC. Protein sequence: CAISESGAATGNEQFF.

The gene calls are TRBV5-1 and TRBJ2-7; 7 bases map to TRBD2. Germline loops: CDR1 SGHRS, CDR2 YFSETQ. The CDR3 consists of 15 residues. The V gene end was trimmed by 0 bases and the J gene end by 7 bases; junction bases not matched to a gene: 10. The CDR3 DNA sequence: TGCGCCAGCAGCTTGGGAGGGACTACTTTGTCGGAGCAGTACTTC. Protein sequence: CASSLGGTTLSEQYF.

The CDR3 nucleotides read TGTGCCACCAGCAGAGTTACAGGGCGCGGAAACACCATATATTTT. Its protein product is CATSRVTGRGNTIYF. The genes are TRBV15 and TRBJ1-3, with D perhaps TRBD1 (6 bases). This CDR3 spans 15 amino acids. The germline gives CDR1 LNHNV, CDR2 YYDKDF (reference sequence). The V end was cut by 1 base, the J end by 4 bases, with 11 bases between. Full variable domain (outside the CDR3, taken from reference TRBV15 and TRBJ1-3): DAMVIQNPRYQVTQFGKPVTLSCSQTLNHNVMYWYQQKSSQAPKLLFHYYDKDFNNEADTPDNFQSRRPNTSFCFLDIRSPGLGDTAMYLCATSRVTGRGNTIYFGEGSWLTVV.

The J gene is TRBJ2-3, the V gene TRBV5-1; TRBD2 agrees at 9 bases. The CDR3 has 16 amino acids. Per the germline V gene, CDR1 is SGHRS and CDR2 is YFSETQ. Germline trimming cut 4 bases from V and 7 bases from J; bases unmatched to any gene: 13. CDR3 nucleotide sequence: TGCGCCAGCAGCCCCTCGGGACTAGCTCAGGGGAATACGCAGTATTTT. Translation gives CASSPSGLAQGNTQYF.

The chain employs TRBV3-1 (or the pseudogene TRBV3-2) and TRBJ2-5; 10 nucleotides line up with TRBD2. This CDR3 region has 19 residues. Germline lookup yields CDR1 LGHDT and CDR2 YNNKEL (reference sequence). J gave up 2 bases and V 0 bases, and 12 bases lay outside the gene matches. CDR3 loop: CASSQDFWLAGVGQETQYF. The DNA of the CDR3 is TGTGCCAGCAGCCAAGATTTTTGGCTAGCGGGAGTCGGGCAAGAGACCCAGTACTTC.

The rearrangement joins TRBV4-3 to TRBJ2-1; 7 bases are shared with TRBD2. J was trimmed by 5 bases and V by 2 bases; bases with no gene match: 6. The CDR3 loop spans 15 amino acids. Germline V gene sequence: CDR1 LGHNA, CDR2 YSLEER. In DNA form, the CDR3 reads TGCGCCAGCAGCCAACCTGGACTAGTCGACAATGAGCAGTTCTTC. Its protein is CASSQPGLVDNEQFF.

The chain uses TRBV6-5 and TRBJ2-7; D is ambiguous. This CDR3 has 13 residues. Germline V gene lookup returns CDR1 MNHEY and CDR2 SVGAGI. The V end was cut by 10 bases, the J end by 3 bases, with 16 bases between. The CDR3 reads CATNSRLGYEQYF. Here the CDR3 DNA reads TGTGCCACTAATTCCAGGCTCGGCTACGAGCAGTACTTC.

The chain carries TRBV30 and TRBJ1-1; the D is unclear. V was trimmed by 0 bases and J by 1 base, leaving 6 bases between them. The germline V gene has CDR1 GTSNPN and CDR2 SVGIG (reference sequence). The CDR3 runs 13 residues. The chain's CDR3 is CAWSVHANTEAFF. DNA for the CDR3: TGTGCCTGGAGTGTACACGCGAACACTGAAGCTTTCTTT. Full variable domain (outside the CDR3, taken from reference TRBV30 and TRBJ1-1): SQTIHQWPATLVQPVGSPLSLECTVEGTSNPNLYWYRQAAGRGLQLLFYSVGIGQISSEVPQNLSASRPQDRQFILSSKKLLLSDSGFYLCAWSVHANTEAFFGQGTRLTVV.

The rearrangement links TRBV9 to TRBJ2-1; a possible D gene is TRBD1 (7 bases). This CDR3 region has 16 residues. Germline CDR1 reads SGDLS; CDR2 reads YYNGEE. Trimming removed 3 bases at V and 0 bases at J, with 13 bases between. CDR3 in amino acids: CASSARQGGSYNEQFF. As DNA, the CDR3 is TGTGCCAGCAGCGCCCGACAGGGAGGCTCCTACAATGAGCAGTTCTTC.

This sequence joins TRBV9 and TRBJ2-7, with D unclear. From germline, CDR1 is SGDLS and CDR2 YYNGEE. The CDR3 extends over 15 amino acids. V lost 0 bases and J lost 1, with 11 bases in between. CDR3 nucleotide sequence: TGTGCCAGCAGCGTAGAACCAGGCGCTTCCTACGAGCAGTACTTC. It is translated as CASSVEPGASYEQYF.

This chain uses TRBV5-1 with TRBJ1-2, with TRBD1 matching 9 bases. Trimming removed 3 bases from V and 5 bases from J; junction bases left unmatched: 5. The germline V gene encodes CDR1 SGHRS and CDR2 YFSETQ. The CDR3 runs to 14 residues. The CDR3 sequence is CASSYGTGTYGYTF. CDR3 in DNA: TGCGCCAGCAGCTACGGGACAGGGACATATGGCTACACCTTC.

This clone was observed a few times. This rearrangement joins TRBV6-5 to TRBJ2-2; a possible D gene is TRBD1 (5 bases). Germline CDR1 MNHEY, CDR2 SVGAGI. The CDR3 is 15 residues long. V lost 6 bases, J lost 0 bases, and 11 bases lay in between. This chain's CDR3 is CASSLQGTNTGELFF. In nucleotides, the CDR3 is TGTGCCAGCAGCCTTCAGGGTACGAACACCGGGGAGCTGTTTTTT.

CDR3 sequence reads: CASSLKPGLAGGELFF. The DNA of the CDR3 is TGTGCCAGCAGCCTTAAACCGGGACTAGCGGGCGGGGAGCTGTTTTTT. J is TRBJ2-2 and V is TRBV11-2; 12 nucleotides line up with TRBD2. This CDR3 is 16 amino acids long. V was pared by 5 bases and J by 7 bases, with 8 bases of the junction left unmatched. The germline V gene encodes CDR1 SGHAT and CDR2 FQNNGV.

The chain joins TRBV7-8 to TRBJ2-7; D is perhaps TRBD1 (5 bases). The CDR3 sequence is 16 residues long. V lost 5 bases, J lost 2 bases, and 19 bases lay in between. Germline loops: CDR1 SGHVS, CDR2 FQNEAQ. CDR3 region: CASSESRGVSTYEQYF. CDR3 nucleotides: TGTGCCAGCAGCGAAAGTAGGGGCGTGAGTACCTACGAGCAGTACTTC.

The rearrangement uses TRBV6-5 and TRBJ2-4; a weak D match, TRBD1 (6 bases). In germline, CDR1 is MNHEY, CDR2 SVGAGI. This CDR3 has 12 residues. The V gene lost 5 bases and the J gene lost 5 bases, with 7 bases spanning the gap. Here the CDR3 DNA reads TGTGCCAGCAGTAACAGGGAAAACATTCAGTACTTC. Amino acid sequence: CASSNRENIQYF.

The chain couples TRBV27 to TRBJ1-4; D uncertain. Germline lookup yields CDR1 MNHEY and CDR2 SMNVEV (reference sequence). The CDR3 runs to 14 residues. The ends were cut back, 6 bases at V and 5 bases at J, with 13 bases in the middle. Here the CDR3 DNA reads TGTGCCAGCAGCGCCTCTGGTCAGAATGAAAAACTGTTTTTT. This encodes CASSASGQNEKLFF.

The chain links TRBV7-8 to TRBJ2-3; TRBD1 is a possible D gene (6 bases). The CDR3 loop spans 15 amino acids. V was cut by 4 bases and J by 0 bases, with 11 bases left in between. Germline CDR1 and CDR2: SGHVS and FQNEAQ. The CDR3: CASSYRDTSTDTQYF. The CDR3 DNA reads TGTGCCAGCAGCTACCGGGACACGAGCACAGATACGCAGTATTTT.